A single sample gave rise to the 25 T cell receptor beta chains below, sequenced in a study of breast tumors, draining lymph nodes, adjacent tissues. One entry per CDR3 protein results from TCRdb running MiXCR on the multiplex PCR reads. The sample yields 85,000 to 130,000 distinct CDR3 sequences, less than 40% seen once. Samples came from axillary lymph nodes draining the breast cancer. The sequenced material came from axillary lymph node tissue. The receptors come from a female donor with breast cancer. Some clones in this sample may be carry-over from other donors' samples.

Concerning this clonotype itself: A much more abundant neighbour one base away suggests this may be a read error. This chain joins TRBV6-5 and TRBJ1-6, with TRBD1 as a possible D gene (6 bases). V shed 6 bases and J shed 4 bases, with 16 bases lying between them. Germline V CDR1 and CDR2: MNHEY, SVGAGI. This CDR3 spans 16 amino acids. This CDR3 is CASRRQTGSYNSPLHF. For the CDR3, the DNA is TGTGCCAGCAGGCGCCAAACAGGGTCTTATAATTCACCCCTCCACTTT.

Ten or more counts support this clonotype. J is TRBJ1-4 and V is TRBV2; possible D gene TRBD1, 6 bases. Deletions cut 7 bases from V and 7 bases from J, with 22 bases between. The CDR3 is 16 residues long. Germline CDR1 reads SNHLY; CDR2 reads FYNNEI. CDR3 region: CASIRSSELGAEKLFF. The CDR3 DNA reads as TGTGCCAGCATTAGAAGCTCAGAGTTGGGGGCTGAAAAACTGTTTTTT.

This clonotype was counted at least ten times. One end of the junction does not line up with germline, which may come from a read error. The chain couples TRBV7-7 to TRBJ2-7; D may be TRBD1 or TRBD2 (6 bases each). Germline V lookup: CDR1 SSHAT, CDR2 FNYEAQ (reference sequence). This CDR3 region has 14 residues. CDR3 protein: CASSPEGGPTEQYF. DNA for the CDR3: TGTGCTAGCAGCCCCGAGGGGGGCCCTACTGAGCAGTACTTC.

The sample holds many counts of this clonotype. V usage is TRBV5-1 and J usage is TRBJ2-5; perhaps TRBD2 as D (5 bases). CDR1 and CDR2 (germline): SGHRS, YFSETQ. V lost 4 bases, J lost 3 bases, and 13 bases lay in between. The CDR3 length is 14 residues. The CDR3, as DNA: TGCGCCAGCAGCGCAGGACCGGGGAAAGAGACCCAGTACTTC. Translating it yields CASSAGPGKETQYF.

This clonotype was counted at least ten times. The CDR3 loop reads CSVEGTGGSYEQYF. CDR3 sequence (DNA): TGCAGCGTTGAAGGGACAGGGGGATCCTACGAGCAGTACTTC. The V call is TRBV29-1, the J call TRBJ2-7, with 10 bases that match TRBD1. After removal of 1 base from V and 1 base from J, the junction contained 1 base not matched to a gene. The CDR3 spans 14 residues. CDR1 and CDR2 from the germline V gene are SQVTM and ANQGSEA.

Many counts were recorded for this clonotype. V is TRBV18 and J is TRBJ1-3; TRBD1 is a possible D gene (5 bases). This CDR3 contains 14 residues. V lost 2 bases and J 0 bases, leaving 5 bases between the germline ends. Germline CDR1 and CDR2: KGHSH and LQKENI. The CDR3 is CASSPGASGNTIYF. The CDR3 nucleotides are TGTGCCAGCTCACCAGGGGCCTCTGGAAACACCATATATTTT.

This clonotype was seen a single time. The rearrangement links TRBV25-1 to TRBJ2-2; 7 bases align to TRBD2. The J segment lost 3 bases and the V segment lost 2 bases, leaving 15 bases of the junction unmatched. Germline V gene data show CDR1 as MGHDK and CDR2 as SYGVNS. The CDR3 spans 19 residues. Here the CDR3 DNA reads TGTGCCAGCAGTGAACTGGGCGGGGGAGGGTCTATCGACACCGGGGAGCTGTTTTTT. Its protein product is CASSELGGGGSIDTGELFF.

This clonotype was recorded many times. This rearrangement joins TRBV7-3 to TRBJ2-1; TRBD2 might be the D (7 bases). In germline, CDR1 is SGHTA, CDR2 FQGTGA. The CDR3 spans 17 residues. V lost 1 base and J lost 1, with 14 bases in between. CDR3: CASSLKGGGISYNEQFF. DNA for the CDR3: TGTGCCAGCAGCTTAAAGGGAGGGGGGATTTCCTACAATGAGCAGTTCTTC. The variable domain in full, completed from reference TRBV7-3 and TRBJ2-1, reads GAGVSQTPSNKVTEKGKYVELRCDPISGHTALYWYRQSLGQGPEFLIYFQGTGAADDSGLPNDRFFAVRPEGSVSTLKIQRTERGDSAVYLCASSLKGGGISYNEQFFGPGTRLTVL.

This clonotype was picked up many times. CDR3 sequence (DNA): TGCAGTGCTAAACGGGACAGCTACAATGAGCAGTTCTTC. This encodes CSAKRDSYNEQFF. This chain links TRBV20-1 with TRBJ2-1; 7 bases are shared with TRBD1. Germline V lookup: CDR1 DFQATT, CDR2 SNEGSKA (reference sequence). V gave up 4 bases and J gave up 3 bases; unmatched junction bases: 3. The CDR3 extends over 13 amino acids.

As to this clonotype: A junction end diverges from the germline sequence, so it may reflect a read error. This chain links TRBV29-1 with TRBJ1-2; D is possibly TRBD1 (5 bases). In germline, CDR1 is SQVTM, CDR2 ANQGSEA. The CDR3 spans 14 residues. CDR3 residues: CSVEGGEKGYGCTF. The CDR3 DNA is TGCAGCGTTGAGGGGGGGGAAAAGGGCTACGGCTGCACCTTC.

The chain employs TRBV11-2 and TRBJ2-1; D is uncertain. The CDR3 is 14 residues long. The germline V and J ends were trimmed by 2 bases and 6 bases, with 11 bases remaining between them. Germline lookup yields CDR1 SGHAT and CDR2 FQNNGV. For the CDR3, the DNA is TGTGCCAGCAGCTTACTCGGCGGCAGCAATGAGCAGTTCTTC. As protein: CASSLLGGSNEQFF.

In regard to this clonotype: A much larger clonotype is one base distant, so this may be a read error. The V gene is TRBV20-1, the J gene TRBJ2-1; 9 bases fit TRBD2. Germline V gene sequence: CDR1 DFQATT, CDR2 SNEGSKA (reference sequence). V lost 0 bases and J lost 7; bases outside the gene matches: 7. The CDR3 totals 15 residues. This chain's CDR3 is CSARDFSGSSNEQFF. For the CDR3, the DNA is TGCAGTGCTAGAGATTTTAGCGGGAGCTCAAATGAGCAGTTCTTC.

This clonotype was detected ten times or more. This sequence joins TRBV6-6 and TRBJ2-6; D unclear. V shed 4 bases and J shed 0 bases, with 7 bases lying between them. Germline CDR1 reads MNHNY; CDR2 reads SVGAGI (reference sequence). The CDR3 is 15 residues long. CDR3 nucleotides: TGTGCCAGCAGTTCCAGTAGCTCTGGGGCCAACGTCCTGACTTTC. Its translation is CASSSSSSGANVLTF.

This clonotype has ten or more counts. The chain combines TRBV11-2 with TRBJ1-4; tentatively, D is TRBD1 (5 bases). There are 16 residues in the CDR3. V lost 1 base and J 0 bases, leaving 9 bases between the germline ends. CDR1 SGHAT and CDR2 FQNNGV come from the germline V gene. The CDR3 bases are TGTGCCAGCAGCTTAGGGGTCAGGGCAACTAATGAAAAACTGTTTTTT. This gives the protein CASSLGVRATNEKLFF.

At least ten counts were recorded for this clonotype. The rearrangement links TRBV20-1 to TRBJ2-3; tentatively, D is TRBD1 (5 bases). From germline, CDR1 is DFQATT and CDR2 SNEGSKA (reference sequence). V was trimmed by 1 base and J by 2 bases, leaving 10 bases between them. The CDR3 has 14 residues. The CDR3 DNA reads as TGCAGTGCTAGAGCCAGGGCAGCCACAGATACGCAGTATTTT. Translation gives CSARARAATDTQYF.

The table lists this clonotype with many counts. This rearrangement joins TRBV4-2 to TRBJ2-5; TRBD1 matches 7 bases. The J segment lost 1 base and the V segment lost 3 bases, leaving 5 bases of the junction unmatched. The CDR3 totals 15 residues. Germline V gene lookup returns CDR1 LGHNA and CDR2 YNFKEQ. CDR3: CASSQGQTTQETQYF. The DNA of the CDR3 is TGTGCCAGCAGCCAGGGACAGACTACCCAAGAGACCCAGTACTTC.

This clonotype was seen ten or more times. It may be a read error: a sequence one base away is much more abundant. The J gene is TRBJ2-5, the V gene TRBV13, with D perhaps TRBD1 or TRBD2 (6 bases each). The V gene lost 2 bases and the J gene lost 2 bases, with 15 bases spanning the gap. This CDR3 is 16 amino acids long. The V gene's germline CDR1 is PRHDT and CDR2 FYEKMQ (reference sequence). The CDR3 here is CASSLRLRGEQETQYF. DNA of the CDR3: TGTGCCAGCAGCTTACGCCTTAGGGGGGAACAAGAGACCCAGTACTTC.

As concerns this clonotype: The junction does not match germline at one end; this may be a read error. The CDR3 coding sequence is TGCAGTGCTAGTGGACTGAACGCCGGGGAGCTGTTTTTT. This encodes CSASGLNAGELFF. This sequence joins TRBV20-1 and TRBJ2-2; perhaps TRBD2 as D (5 bases). The germline V gene encodes CDR1 DFQATT and CDR2 SNEGSKA (reference sequence). The CDR3 has 13 residues.

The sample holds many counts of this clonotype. The CDR3 nucleotides read TGCAGTGCTAGAGAAGGGACGGAGTACGAGCAGTACTTC. Translation gives CSAREGTEYEQYF. The chain uses TRBV20-1 and TRBJ2-7, with D perhaps given as TRBD1 or TRBD2 (5 bases each). Per the germline V gene, CDR1 is DFQATT and CDR2 is SNEGSKA (reference sequence). V was pared by 0 bases and J by 4 bases, with 10 bases between. This CDR3 region has 13 residues.

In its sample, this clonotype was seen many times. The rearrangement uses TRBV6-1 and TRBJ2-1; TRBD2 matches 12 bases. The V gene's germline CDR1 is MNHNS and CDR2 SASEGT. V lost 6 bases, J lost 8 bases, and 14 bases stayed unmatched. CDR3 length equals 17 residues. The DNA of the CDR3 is TGTGCCAGCAGCCCCCGGGACGTACTAGCGGGAGGCCATGAGCAGTTCTTC. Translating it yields CASSPRDVLAGGHEQFF.

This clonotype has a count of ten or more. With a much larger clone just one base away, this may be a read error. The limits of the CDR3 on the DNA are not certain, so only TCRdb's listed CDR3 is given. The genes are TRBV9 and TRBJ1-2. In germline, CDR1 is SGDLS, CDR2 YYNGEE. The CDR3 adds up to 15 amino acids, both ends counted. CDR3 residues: CASSVAPGANYGSTF.

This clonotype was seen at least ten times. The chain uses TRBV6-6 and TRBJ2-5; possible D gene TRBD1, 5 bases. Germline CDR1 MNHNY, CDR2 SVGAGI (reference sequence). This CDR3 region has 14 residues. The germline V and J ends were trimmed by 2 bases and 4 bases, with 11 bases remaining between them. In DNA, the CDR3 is TGTGCCAGCAGTTACACCCGACAGCTAGAGACCCAGTACTTC. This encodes CASSYTRQLETQYF.

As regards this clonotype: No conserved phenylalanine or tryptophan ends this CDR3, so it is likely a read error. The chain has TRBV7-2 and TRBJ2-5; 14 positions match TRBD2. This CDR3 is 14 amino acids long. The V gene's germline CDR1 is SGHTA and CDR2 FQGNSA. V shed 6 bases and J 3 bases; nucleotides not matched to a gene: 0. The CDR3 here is CASRGLAGEETQYS. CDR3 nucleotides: TGTGCCAGCAGGGGACTAGCGGGGGAAGAGACCCAGTACTCC.

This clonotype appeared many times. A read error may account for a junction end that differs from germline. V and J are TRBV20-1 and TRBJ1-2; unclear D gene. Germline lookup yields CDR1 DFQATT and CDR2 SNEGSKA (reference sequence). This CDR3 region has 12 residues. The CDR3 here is CSARDGRYGSTF. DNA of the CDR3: TGCAGTGCTAGAGATGGGAGGTATGGCTCCACCTTC.

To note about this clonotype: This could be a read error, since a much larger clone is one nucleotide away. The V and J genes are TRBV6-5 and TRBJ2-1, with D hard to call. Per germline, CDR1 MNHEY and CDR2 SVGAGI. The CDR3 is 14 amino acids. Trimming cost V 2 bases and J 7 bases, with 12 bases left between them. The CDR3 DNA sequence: TGTGCCAGCAGTTACCAGCGTTCTGGTAATGAGCAGTTCTTC. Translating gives CASSYQRSGNEQFF.